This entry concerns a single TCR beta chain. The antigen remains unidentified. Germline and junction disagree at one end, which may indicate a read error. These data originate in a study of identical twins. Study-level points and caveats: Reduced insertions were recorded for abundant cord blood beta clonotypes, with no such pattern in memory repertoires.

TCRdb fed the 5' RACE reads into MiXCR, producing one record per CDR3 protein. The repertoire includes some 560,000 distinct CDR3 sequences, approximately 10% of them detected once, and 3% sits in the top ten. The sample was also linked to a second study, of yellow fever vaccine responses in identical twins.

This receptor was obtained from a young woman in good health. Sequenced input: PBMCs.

DNA for the CDR3: TGTACCAGCTGTTTTACCGGGGCGGGGGCCCCGACCTACAATGAGCAGTTCTTC. Translating it yields CTSCFTGAGAPTYNEQFF. The genes are TRBV2 and TRBJ2-1; possible D gene TRBD2, 7 bases. The CDR3 covers 18 residues. Germline V CDR1 and CDR2: SNHLY, FYNNEI.